Shown below are 11 T cell receptor beta chains from a single sample sequenced in a study of CD8+ T cells in alopecia areata (dated by TCRdb to 2017 to 2018). The time point label, read with the paper, signifies: baseline before oral tofacitinib. Library prep was done by the immunoSEQ multiplex PCR assay. For TCR sequencing, RNA was extracted from every sample and reverse transcribed into cDNA to serve as template. In its TCRdb copy, this immuneACCESS table keeps in-frame sequences only and misses some clones. Where compared with another copy, unresolved V genes explain less than half of these, and the others have no known cause. The sample data list some 170,000 clones, and approximately 65% of these were observed just once. About 10% of the sample belongs to the ten largest clones. The input for sequencing was CD8+ T cells sorted from blood, taken at week 0. All receptors come from a human donor with alopecia areata.

V and J are TRBV13 and TRBJ1-2; 8 bases map to TRBD1. Germline V CDR1 and CDR2: PRHDT, FYEKMQ (reference sequence). The CDR3 is 15 residues long. J gave up 6 bases and V 2 bases, and 8 bases lay outside the gene matches. CDR3 residues: CASSLREQGGNGYTF. In nucleotides, the CDR3 is TGTGCCAGCAGCTTACGGGAACAGGGGGGCAATGGCTACACCTTC.

Here the CDR3 reads CASSFRVLGNEQFF. The CDR3 coding sequence is TGTGCCAGCAGCTTCAGGGTTTTGGGCAATGAGCAGTTCTTC. The V gene is TRBV6-1, the J gene TRBJ2-1; TRBD1 might be the D (5 bases). Deletions cut 6 bases from V and 6 bases from J, with 15 bases between. The germline CDR1 and CDR2 sequences are MNHNS and SASEGT. The CDR3 covers 14 residues.

This clone was seen only once. The V gene is TRBV4-1, the J gene TRBJ1-5, with D uncertain. The germline V gene encodes CDR1 MGHRA and CDR2 YSYEKL. This CDR3 region has 15 residues. Trimming removed 4 bases from V and 1 base from J, with 11 bases in between. The CDR3 sequence: CASSLNVGSNQPQHF. The CDR3, as DNA: TGCGCCAGCAGCCTAAACGTAGGGAGCAATCAGCCCCAGCATTTT.

There are a few counts of this clone. The gene calls are TRBV2 and TRBJ1-5, with TRBD1 identical over 9 bases. V lost 5 bases, J lost 2 bases, and 10 bases stayed unmatched. Germline CDR1 is SNHLY and CDR2 is FYNNEI. The CDR3 is made up of 17 amino acids. The CDR3 loop reads CASSSKARQGGNQPQHF. In nucleotides, the CDR3 is TGTGCCAGCAGTTCCAAGGCCAGACAGGGGGGCAATCAGCCCCAGCATTTT.

The J gene is TRBJ2-7, the V gene TRBV7-9; no reliable D call. Germline V gene sequence: CDR1 SEHNR, CDR2 FQNEAQ (reference sequence). Deletions cut 7 bases from V and 1 base from J, with 8 bases between. The CDR3 is 12 residues long. The CDR3 coding sequence is TGTGCCAGCACCAATATTTCCTACGAGCAGTACTTC. It is translated as CASTNISYEQYF.

The chain carries TRBV19 and TRBJ2-5; 9 bases match TRBD1. This CDR3 comprises 16 residues. CDR1 LNHDA and CDR2 SQIVND come from the germline V gene (reference sequence). Trimming cost V 6 bases and J 6 bases; bases outside gene matches: 14. The DNA for the CDR3 is TGTGCCAGTAGCATATATGGGGGACAGGGTTATCAGACCCAGTACTTC. It specifies CASSIYGGQGYQTQYF.

V is TRBV5-6 and J is TRBJ1-4; 9 nucleotides line up with TRBD1. The CDR3 runs 15 residues. In germline, CDR1 is SGHDT, CDR2 YYEEEE. Unmatched junction bases numbered 5, after V lost 0 bases and J lost 8 bases. CDR3 loop: CASSLEGTGREKLFF. The CDR3 DNA is TGTGCCAGCAGCTTGGAAGGGACAGGGCGGGAAAAACTGTTTTTT.

The chain joins TRBV7-9 to TRBJ2-3, with 10 bases identical to TRBD2. This CDR3 is built from 16 residues. CDR1 SEHNR and CDR2 FQNEAQ come from the germline V gene (reference sequence). V dropped 6 bases and J dropped 2; count of bases not matched to a gene: 8. CDR3 nucleotides: TGTGCCAGCAGTCACTCTAGCGGGGGAAACACAGATACGCAGTATTTT. Translation: CASSHSSGGNTDTQYF.

V gene TRBV5-1 combines with J gene TRBJ1-1; D may be TRBD1 (5 bases). The germline V and J ends were trimmed by 4 bases and 6 bases, with 13 bases remaining between them. Germline assignment: CDR1 SGHRS and CDR2 YFSETQ. The CDR3 spans 13 residues. CDR3 DNA: TGCGCCAGCAGCGGGGTCAGGGTCTCTGAAGCTTTCTTT. It translates to CASSGVRVSEAFF.

The rearrangement links TRBV5-1 to TRBJ2-7; TRBD1 matches 7 bases. The CDR3 runs 14 residues. The J segment lost 6 bases and the V segment lost 3 bases, leaving 9 bases of the junction unmatched. Germline V gene sequence: CDR1 SGHRS, CDR2 YFSETQ. This CDR3 is CASSYYGTEAEQYF. Written as DNA, the CDR3 is TGCGCCAGCAGCTACTACGGGACAGAGGCCGAGCAGTACTTC.

This chain connects TRBV7-9 to TRBJ1-1; 10 bases align to TRBD1. After removal of 4 bases from V and 11 bases from J, the junction contained 4 bases not matched to a gene. The germline V gene has CDR1 SEHNR and CDR2 FQNEAQ (reference sequence). The CDR3 is 12 amino acids. The CDR3 DNA follows: TGTGCCAGCAGCTCCGACAGGGGGCTGGCTTTCTTT. Its protein product is CASSSDRGLAFF.